This is a list of T cell receptor beta chains from one sample in a study of CD8 T cells in Susac syndrome. From the immunoSEQ multiplex PCR reads, TCRdb called clonotypes with MiXCR, one entry per CDR3 protein. The table lists roughly 130,000 distinct CDR3 sequences, around 94% of them singletons. Sequencing was carried out using CD4+ T cells from PBMCs. These receptors all stem from a human donor with multiple sclerosis. The CDR3 runs from the conserved cysteine through the conserved F or W. Fields, in order: clone size, J gene, D gene, V gene, CDR3 protein, CDR3 DNA. The D gene is left open where the match is weak. Expanded clones are given a class, and other clones once, few, many or no size at all.

.	TRBJ2-2	.	TRBV9	CASSVVYSTGELFF	TGTGCCAGCAGCGTAGTCTACAGTACCGGGGAGCTGTTTTTT
.	TRBJ2-1	.	TRBV12-3/TRBV12-4	CASTPGRTTYNEQFF	TGTGCCAGCACCCCTGGGAGGACTACCTACAATGAGCAGTTCTTC
.	TRBJ2-5	.	TRBV29-1	CSAIGGGEETQYF	TGCAGCGCCATCGGAGGGGGGGAAGAGACCCAGTACTTC
once	TRBJ1-5	.	TRBV6-6	CASIGRREQPQHF	TGTGCCAGTATTGGTAGGAGGGAGCAGCCCCAGCATTTT
.	TRBJ2-2	TRBD1	TRBV24-1	CATSDPGTGPTGELFF	TGTGCCACCAGTGATCCCGGGACAGGGCCCACCGGGGAGCTGTTTTTT
.	TRBJ1-2	TRBD1	TRBV4-2	CASSTGDSYGYTF	TGTGCCAGCAGCACAGGGGATAGCTATGGCTACACCTTC
.	TRBJ1-2	.	TRBV6-5	CASSYGESNGYTF	TGTGCCAGCAGTTACGGGGAGTCTAATGGCTACACCTTC
.	TRBJ2-1	TRBD2	TRBV15	CATMLSGISYNEQFF	TGTGCCACCATGCTTAGCGGGATCTCCTACAATGAGCAGTTCTTC
.	TRBJ1-1	.	TRBV12-5	CASGLTREGGEDTEAFF	TGTGCTAGTGGTTTGACGAGGGAGGGGGGTGAGGACACTGAAGCTTTCTTT
.	TRBJ2-1	.	TRBV29-1	CSVWGAVDYNEQFF	TGCAGCGTCTGGGGCGCAGTTGACTACAATGAGCAGTTCTTC
.	TRBJ1-5	.	TRBV6-5	CASSYDRNQPQHF	TGTGCCAGCAGTTATGACCGTAATCAGCCCCAGCATTTT
.	TRBJ2-1	.	TRBV5-4	CASSVRGLNEQFF	TGTGCCAGCAGCGTTCGCGGTCTCAATGAGCAGTTCTTC
.	TRBJ1-5	.	TRBV6-2/TRBV6-3	CASSYDSLTSNQPQHF	TGTGCCAGCAGTTACGACAGTCTTACAAGCAATCAGCCCCAGCATTTT
.	TRBJ2-1	TRBD2	TRBV5-1	CASSSSGGAVRGEQFF	TGCGCCAGCAGCAGTAGCGGGGGAGCCGTTAGGGGTGAGCAGTTCTTC
.	TRBJ1-1	TRBD1	TRBV7-2	CASSLSRDSEAFF	TGTGCCAGCAGCTTATCCCGGGACAGTGAAGCTTTCTTT
.	TRBJ1-1	.	TRBV6-2/TRBV6-3	CASSYQRFTEAFF	TGTGCCAGCAGTTACCAAAGGTTCACTGAAGCTTTCTTT
.	TRBJ1-1	.	TRBV15	CATSRDGTPLAAFF	TGTGCCACCAGCAGAGATGGGACACCCCTTGCAGCTTTCTTT
.	TRBJ1-5	.	TRBV6-1	CASSGQDGGQPQHF	TGTGCCAGCAGTGGACAGGATGGAGGTCAGCCCCAGCATTTT
.	TRBJ2-7	TRBD1	TRBV18	CASSPTGGKYEQYF	TGTGCCAGCTCACCAACAGGGGGCAAGTACGAGCAGTACTTC
.	TRBJ1-4	.	TRBV6-2/TRBV6-3	CASSSGRNNEKLFF	TGTGCCAGCAGTTCCGGACGGAATAATGAAAAACTGTTTTTT
.	TRBJ1-2	.	TRBV12-3/TRBV12-4	CASSSSGRVDGYTF	TGTGCCAGCAGTTCTAGCGGCAGGGTAGACGGCTACACCTTC
.	TRBJ2-1	TRBD2	TRBV5-1	CASRRVAGGPTNEQFF	TGCGCCAGCAGGCGGGTGGCGGGAGGCCCTACCAATGAGCAGTTCTTC
.	TRBJ2-7	TRBD1	TRBV6-2/TRBV6-3	CASSTPGQYEQYF	TGTGCCAGCAGTACCCCGGGACAGTACGAGCAGTACTTC
.	TRBJ2-7	.	TRBV2	CASSPTGDYEQYF	TGTGCCAGCAGTCCGACAGGAGACTACGAGCAGTACTTC
once	TRBJ2-1	TRBD2	TRBV29-1	CSVEDTRGSRNEQFF	TGCAGCGTTGAAGACACCCGCGGGAGTCGTAATGAGCAGTTCTTC
.	TRBJ2-5	.	TRBV29-1	CSVGEGETQYF	TGCAGCGTGGGCGAGGGGGAGACCCAGTACTTC
.	TRBJ2-5	TRBD2	TRBV5-6	CASSSYSGREETQYF	TGTGCCAGCAGTTCCTATAGCGGGAGGGAAGAGACCCAGTACTTC
once	TRBJ2-3	.	TRBV7-2	CASSWSGVTDTQYF	TGTGCCAGCAGCTGGTCCGGGGTCACAGATACGCAGTATTTT